This TCR beta chain came from a study of shared clonotypes between healthy human individuals. Assay: immunoSEQ multiplex PCR; the TCRdb copy retains only in-frame clones and omits some. This sample has 450,000 to 600,000 clones; roughly 85% occur once, and the top ten carry more than 10%. V was pared by 3 bases and J by 4 bases, with 2 bases of the junction left unmatched. Germline V gene data show CDR1 as LNHDA and CDR2 as SQIVND (reference sequence). The CDR3 consists of 13 residues. This clonotype originated in a woman aged 40 to 50 in good health. Some clones in this sample may be carry-over from other donors' samples. The chain is built from TRBV19 and TRBJ2-7, with TRBD1 matching over 8 bases. Sequenced: PBMCs. CDR3 DNA sequence: TGTGCCAGTAGTATCCGACAGGGGTACGAGCAGTACTTC. Protein: CASSIRQGYEQYF.